The present TCR beta chain was sequenced within a study of cytomegalovirus exposure and HLA in healthy donors. Study results and limitations: V segments that were indistinguishable, TRBV6-2 and TRBV6-3 among them, were omitted from analysis.

PCR amplification relied on 60 Vbeta primers (plus 13 Jbeta primers). TCRdb's copy holds only in-frame clones and misses some; the assay was immunoSEQ multiplex PCR. This sample has more than 100,000 clones; approximately 72% occur once, and the top ten carry about 29%. Remarks on this clone: Its antigen is not identified.

The ends lost 4 bases at V and 1 base at J; junction bases unmatched: 12. Germline loops: CDR1 MNHNS, CDR2 SASEGT. This CDR3 comprises 18 residues. This TCR was sampled from a man aged 60 to 75 in good health and CMV-seropositive. Sequenced input: PBMCs. This chain joins TRBV6-1 and TRBJ1-3, with 8 positions matching TRBD1. As DNA, the CDR3 is TGTGCCAGCAGTGCCCGTTTGGCGCAGGGGGCATCTGGAAACACCATATATTTT. It codes for CASSARLAQGASGNTIYF.